This is a list of T cell receptor beta chains from one sample in a study of blood T cell repertoires in COVID-19. Using immunoSEQ multiplex PCR, the repertoire was profiled, and TCRdb retains in-frame clones only, with some absent. The sample lists a few hundred thousand clones; 85% were seen once. The sample consisted of peripheral blood. The receptors derive from a man aged 35 to 55 with acute or convalescent COVID-19. Each CDR3 is given with its conserved first and last residue. The size entry is marked missing in some rows and otherwise reads once, few, many or a size class.

V: TRBV7-3; size: few; CDR3: CASLSNQPQHF
V: TRBV13; size: -; CDR3: CASSLGWNTGELFF
V: TRBV14; size: few; CDR3: CASSHWASGLETQYF
V: TRBV18; size: -; CDR3: CASSKREDYGYTF
V: TRBV12-3/TRBV12-4; size: -; CDR3: CASSSGGPYEQYF
V: TRBV5-1; size: few; CDR3: CASSLEDRNYEQYF
V: TRBV20-1; size: -; CDR3: CSAPTHETQYF
V: TRBV5-1; size: -; CDR3: CASSSGTATTKNYGYTF
V: TRBV19; size: -; CDR3: CASSLRTLPDTQYF
V: TRBV19; size: -; CDR3: CASRAGMNTEAFF
V: TRBV3-1/TRBV3-2; size: -; CDR3: CASSRSQLLGNTEAFF
V: TRBV9; size: -; CDR3: CASSGDRVGGYTF
V: TRBV7-9; size: -; CDR3: CASSLIRQEETQYF
V: TRBV24-1; size: few; CDR3: CATSAGQGNYGYTF